Shown below are 13 T cell receptor beta chains from a single sample sequenced in a study of T cell responses to AZD1222 COVID-19 vaccine. Using immunoSEQ multiplex PCR, the repertoire was profiled, and TCRdb retains in-frame clones only, with some absent. Of roughly 120,000 clones in the sample, approximately 90% are singletons; the top ten hold 5.2%. The sample here was peripheral blood, taken on day 0 of AZD1222 vaccination. Receptors were obtained from an adult in good health.

The chain combines TRBV28 with TRBJ1-1; 10 bases fit TRBD1. This CDR3 is built from 13 residues. V shed 1 base and J 11 bases; nucleotides not matched to a gene: 4. Germline-derived CDR1 and CDR2 are MDHEN and SYDVKM. In nucleotides, the CDR3 is TGTGCCAGCAGTTTATCCGACAGGGGGCTGGCTTTCTTT. Translating it yields CASSLSDRGLAFF.

The chain links TRBV27 to TRBJ2-7, with TRBD1 as a possible D gene (6 bases). V dropped 8 bases and J dropped 3 bases, with 14 bases sitting between them. The CDR3 contains 13 residues. Germline assignment: CDR1 MNHEY and CDR2 SMNVEV (reference sequence). The CDR3: CASRRTRGYEQYF. The CDR3 nucleotides are TGTGCCAGCCGACGAACCAGGGGCTACGAGCAGTACTTC.

The chain employs TRBV10-3 and TRBJ2-5, with D tentatively TRBD1 or TRBD2 (6 bases each). Germline CDR1 reads ENHRY; CDR2 reads SYGVKD. V lost 3 bases and J lost 2, with 13 bases in between. This CDR3 has 15 amino acids. The CDR3 coding sequence is TGTGCCATCAGTGACTTTGGGGGGACACAAGAGACCCAGTACTTC. It specifies CAISDFGGTQETQYF.

This sequence joins TRBV3-1 (or the pseudogene TRBV3-2) and TRBJ2-7, with D perhaps matching TRBD1 (7 bases). Trimming took 6 bases from V and 6 from J, leaving 15 bases between them. Germline CDR1 LGHDT, CDR2 YNNKEL (reference sequence). This CDR3 contains 13 residues. The CDR3 sequence is CASSRDREAEQYF. The CDR3 DNA follows: TGTGCCAGCAGTAGAGACAGGGAGGCCGAGCAGTACTTC.

The gene calls are TRBV5-3 and TRBJ2-1; no firm D call. TRBV5-3 has ORF status, its function being uncertain. Trimming removed 2 bases from V and 5 bases from J, with 8 bases in between. The CDR3 sequence is 13 residues long. The CDR3 loop is CARSFAPHNEQFF. CDR3 DNA: TGTGCCAGAAGCTTCGCCCCGCACAATGAGCAGTTCTTC.

This clone was observed once. The rearrangement links TRBV15 to TRBJ2-1; TRBD2 is a possible D gene (5 bases). The ends were cut back, 7 bases at V and 6 bases at J, with 16 bases in the middle. CDR1 and CDR2 from the germline V gene are LNHNV and YYDKDF (reference sequence). The CDR3 sequence is 14 residues long. The CDR3 protein is CATKISGVFNEQFF. CDR3 coding DNA: TGTGCCACCAAGATCAGCGGAGTCTTCAATGAGCAGTTCTTC.

The genes are TRBV27 and TRBJ2-7; 9 bases align to TRBD2. This CDR3 comprises 14 residues. The J segment lost 1 base and the V segment lost 3 bases, leaving 1 base of the junction unmatched. Germline V gene lookup returns CDR1 MNHEY and CDR2 SMNVEV (reference sequence). The CDR3 sequence: CASSFTSGSYEQYF. For the CDR3, the DNA is TGTGCCAGCAGTTTCACTAGCGGGTCCTACGAGCAGTACTTC.

The CDR3 DNA reads TGTGCCAGCAGATGGGACTATCAGCCCCAGCATTTT. It codes for CASRWDYQPQHF. The chain employs TRBV21-1 and TRBJ1-5. TRBV21-1 is classified as a pseudogene. The CDR3 is made up of 12 amino acids.

The chain links TRBV4-1 to TRBJ1-3; D is uncertain. The V gene lost 3 bases and the J gene lost 4 bases, with 13 bases spanning the gap. Germline-derived CDR1 and CDR2 are MGHRA and YSYEKL. CDR3 length: 15 residues. The DNA for the CDR3 is TGCGCCAGCAGCCACGGGAGATTGCGGGGAAACACCATATATTTT. Translating it yields CASSHGRLRGNTIYF.

A few counts support this clone. The chain has TRBV6-6 and TRBJ2-4; 11 bases agree with TRBD2. Germline CDR1 and CDR2: MNHNY and SVGAGI (reference sequence). The CDR3 sequence is 17 residues long. The V gene end was trimmed by 5 bases and the J gene end by 0 bases; junction bases not matched to a gene: 6. The CDR3 protein is CASSPTSGGLAKNIQYF. As DNA, the CDR3 is TGTGCCAGCAGTCCTACTAGCGGGGGACTAGCCAAAAACATTCAGTACTTC.

In this sample, this clone turned up once. V usage is TRBV30 and J usage is TRBJ1-4; weak D call: TRBD1 (5 bases). Trimming removed 4 bases at V and 0 bases at J, with 12 bases between. CDR1 GTSNPN and CDR2 SVGIG come from the germline V gene (reference sequence). This CDR3 has 15 amino acids. The CDR3 nucleotides read TGTGCCTGGATGGGACCGGGGGCAACTAATGAAAAACTGTTTTTT. Translating it yields CAWMGPGATNEKLFF.

This chain links TRBV11-2 with TRBJ1-1; TRBD1 matches at 7 bases. The CDR3 length is 14 residues. V lost 3 bases to trimming and J lost 4 bases; unmatched junction nucleotides: 5. The germline V gene encodes CDR1 SGHAT and CDR2 FQNNGV. This chain's CDR3 is CASSFGQAGTEAFF. CDR3 DNA: TGTGCCAGCAGCTTCGGACAGGCGGGCACTGAAGCTTTCTTT.

This rearrangement joins TRBV25-1 to TRBJ2-7, with TRBD2 as a possible D gene (7 bases). Germline V gene sequence: CDR1 MGHDK, CDR2 SYGVNS. This CDR3 is built from 15 residues. V was pared by 3 bases and J by 4 bases, with 16 bases between. This chain's CDR3 is CASSDPRRGGYEQYF. Here the CDR3 DNA reads TGTGCCAGCAGTGACCCCCGCAGGGGAGGGTACGAGCAGTACTTC.